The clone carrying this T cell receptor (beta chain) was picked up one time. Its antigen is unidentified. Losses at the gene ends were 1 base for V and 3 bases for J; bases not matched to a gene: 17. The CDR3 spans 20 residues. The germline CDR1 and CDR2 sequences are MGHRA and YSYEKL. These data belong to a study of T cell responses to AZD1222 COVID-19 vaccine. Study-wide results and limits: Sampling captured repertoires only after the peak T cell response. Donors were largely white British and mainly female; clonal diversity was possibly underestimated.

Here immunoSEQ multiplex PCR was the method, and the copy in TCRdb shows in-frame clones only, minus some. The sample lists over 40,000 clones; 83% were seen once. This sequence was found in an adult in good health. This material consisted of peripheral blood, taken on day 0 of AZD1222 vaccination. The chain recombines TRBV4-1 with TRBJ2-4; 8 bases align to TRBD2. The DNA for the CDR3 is TGCGCCAGCAGCCAAGGGTCCCTGGCGGGGGGATCCAGGGGCAAAAACATTCAGTACTTC. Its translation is CASSQGSLAGGSRGKNIQYF.